These 7 T cell receptor beta chains were all obtained from the same sample, sequenced in a study of Ad26.COV2.S vaccination and SARS-CoV-2 variants. Generated by immunoSEQ multiplex PCR, the TCRdb table keeps only in-frame clones and is missing some. The sample has about 350,000 clones; 75% to 90% are singletons. Indicated treatment: some 20 received Ad26.COV2.S at low or high dose, single or two shots; several received placebo; per-sample allocation not given. Samples came from day 63 after the first vaccine or placebo injection. Sequencing was performed on peripheral blood, taken in a trial of Ad26.COV2.S vaccine versus placebo. These receptor sequences come from a person aged 18 to 59 who received the Ad26.COV2.S COVID-19 vaccine or a placebo.

This chain joins TRBV19 and TRBJ1-5, with 9 bases aligning to TRBD1. The CDR3 is made up of 15 amino acids. V shed 8 bases, J shed 4 bases, and the junction held 9 bases outside the gene matches. Germline V lookup: CDR1 LNHDA, CDR2 SQIVND (reference sequence). CDR3 loop: CASLLVGQGNQPQHF. CDR3 bases: TGTGCCAGTCTTCTTGTTGGACAGGGGAATCAGCCCCAGCATTTT.

The rearrangement joins TRBV28 to TRBJ1-6; TRBD1 aligns across 7 bases. Unmatched junction bases numbered 3, after V lost 6 bases and J lost 4 bases. CDR3 length: 14 amino acids. Germline-derived CDR1 and CDR2 are MDHEN and SYDVKM. The CDR3 DNA reads TGTGCCAGCAGGTGGGGACAGTATAATTCACCCCTCCACTTT. Amino acids: CASRWGQYNSPLHF.

The chain recombines TRBV7-8 with TRBJ1-5; 7 nucleotides align to TRBD1. The CDR3 extends over 14 amino acids. Germline V gene data show CDR1 as SGHVS and CDR2 as FQNEAQ. V shed 5 bases, J shed 4 bases, and the junction held 5 bases outside the gene matches. DNA for the CDR3: TGTGCCAGCAGCCCTGACAGGGCTAATCAGCCCCAGCATTTT. Translated: CASSPDRANQPQHF.

The rearrangement uses TRBV6-1 and TRBJ2-5; D assignment may be TRBD1 or TRBD2 (5 bases each). V dropped 2 bases and J dropped 10 bases, with 14 bases sitting between them. The CDR3 runs 13 residues. CDR1 is MNHNS, CDR2 SASEGT, per germline. CDR3 sequence reads: CASSEMRGQRQYF. CDR3 in DNA: TGTGCCAGCAGTGAAATGAGGGGTCAACGCCAGTACTTC.

The CDR3 DNA is TGTGCCAGCAGTGTTTCGGGACTAGCGTTTAATGAGCAGTTCTTC. This translates into CASSVSGLAFNEQFF. The V and J genes are TRBV6-4 and TRBJ2-1; the match to TRBD2 covers 10 bases. Germline V gene sequence: CDR1 MRHNA, CDR2 SNTAGT. The CDR3 covers 15 residues. V lost 4 bases to trimming and J lost 7 bases; unmatched junction nucleotides: 7.

The gene calls are TRBV4-1 and TRBJ2-1; 12 bases map to TRBD2. V was pared by 5 bases and J by 7 bases, with 6 bases of the junction left unmatched. The germline CDR1 and CDR2 sequences are MGHRA and YSYEKL. The CDR3 runs to 15 residues. CDR3 sequence reads: CASSFLAGGVNEQFF. CDR3 DNA: TGCGCCAGCAGCTTCCTAGCGGGAGGGGTGAATGAGCAGTTCTTC.

The chain carries TRBV18 and TRBJ2-6, with D uncertain. The germline V gene has CDR1 KGHSH and CDR2 LQKENI. This CDR3 region has 16 residues. V was trimmed by 4 bases and J by 4 bases, leaving 14 bases between them. CDR3 DNA sequence: TGTGCCAGCTCACTCGGACGGCCCGAGGGGGCCAACGTCCTGACTTTC. This gives the protein CASSLGRPEGANVLTF.